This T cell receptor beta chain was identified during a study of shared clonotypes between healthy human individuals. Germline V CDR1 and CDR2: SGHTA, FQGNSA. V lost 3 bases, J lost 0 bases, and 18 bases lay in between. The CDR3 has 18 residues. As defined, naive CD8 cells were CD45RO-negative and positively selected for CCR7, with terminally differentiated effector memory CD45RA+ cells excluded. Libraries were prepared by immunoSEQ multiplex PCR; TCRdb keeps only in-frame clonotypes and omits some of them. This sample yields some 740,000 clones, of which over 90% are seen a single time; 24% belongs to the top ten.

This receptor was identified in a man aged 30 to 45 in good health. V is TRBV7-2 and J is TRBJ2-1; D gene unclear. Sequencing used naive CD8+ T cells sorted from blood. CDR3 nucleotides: TGTGCCAGCAGCTTTGCACCTCTCAAAGGTAGCTCCTACAATGAGCAGTTCTTC. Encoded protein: CASSFAPLKGSSYNEQFF.